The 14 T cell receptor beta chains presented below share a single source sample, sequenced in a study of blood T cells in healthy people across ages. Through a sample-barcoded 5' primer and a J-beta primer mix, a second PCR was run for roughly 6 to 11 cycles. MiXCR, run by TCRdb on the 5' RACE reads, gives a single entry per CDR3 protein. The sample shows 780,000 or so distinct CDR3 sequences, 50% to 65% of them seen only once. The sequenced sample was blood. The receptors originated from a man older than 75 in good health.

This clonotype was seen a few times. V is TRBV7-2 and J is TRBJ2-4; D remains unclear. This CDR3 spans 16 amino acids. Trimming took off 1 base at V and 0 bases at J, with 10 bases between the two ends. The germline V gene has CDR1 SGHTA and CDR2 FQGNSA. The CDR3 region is CASSLEQPLAKNIQYF. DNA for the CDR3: TGTGCCAGCAGCTTAGAACAGCCACTAGCCAAAAACATTCAGTACTTC.

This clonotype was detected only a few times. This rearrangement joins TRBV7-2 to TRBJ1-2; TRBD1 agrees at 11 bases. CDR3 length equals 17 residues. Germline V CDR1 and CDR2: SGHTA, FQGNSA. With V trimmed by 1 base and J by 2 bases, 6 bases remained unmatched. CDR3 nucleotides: TGTGCCAGCAGCTTAGAGGGTGGGACAGGGGGGAACTATGGCTACACCTTC. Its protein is CASSLEGGTGGNYGYTF.

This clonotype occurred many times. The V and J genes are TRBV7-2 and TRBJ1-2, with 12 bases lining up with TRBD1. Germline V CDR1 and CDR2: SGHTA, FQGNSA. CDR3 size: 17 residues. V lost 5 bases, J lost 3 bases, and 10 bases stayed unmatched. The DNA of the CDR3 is TGTGCCAGCAGCCTCCTAGGGGGGACAGGGGGCCACTATGGCTACACCTTC. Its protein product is CASSLLGGTGGHYGYTF.

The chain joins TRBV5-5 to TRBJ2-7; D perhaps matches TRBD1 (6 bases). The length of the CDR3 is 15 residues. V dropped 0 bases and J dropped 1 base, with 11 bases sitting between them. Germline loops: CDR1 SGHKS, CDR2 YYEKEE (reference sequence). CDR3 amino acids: CASSLAATGSYEQYF. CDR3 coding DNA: TGTGCCAGCAGCTTGGCCGCGACAGGTTCCTACGAGCAGTACTTC.

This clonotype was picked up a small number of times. The CDR3 DNA reads as TGCAGTGCTAGAGGACAGGCGTTTACCTACGAGCAGTACTTC. Amino acid sequence: CSARGQAFTYEQYF. The rearrangement links TRBV20-1 to TRBJ2-7, with D tentatively TRBD1 (6 bases). Trimming removed 1 base at V and 2 bases at J, with 12 bases between. Looked up from germline, CDR1 is DFQATT and CDR2 is SNEGSKA (reference sequence). CDR3 size: 14 residues.

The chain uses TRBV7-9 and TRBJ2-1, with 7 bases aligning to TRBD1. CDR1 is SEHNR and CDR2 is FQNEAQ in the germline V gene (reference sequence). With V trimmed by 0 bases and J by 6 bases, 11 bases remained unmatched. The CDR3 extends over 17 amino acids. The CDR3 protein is CASSLASTGWIGNEQFF. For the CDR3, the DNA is TGTGCCAGCAGCTTAGCCTCGACAGGGTGGATAGGCAATGAGCAGTTCTTC.

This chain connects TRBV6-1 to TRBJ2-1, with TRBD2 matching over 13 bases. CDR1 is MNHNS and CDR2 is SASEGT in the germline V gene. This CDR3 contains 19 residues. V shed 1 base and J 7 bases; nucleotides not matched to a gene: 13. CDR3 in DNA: TGTGCCAGCAGTGAAGTAGGGACTAGCGGGATCCGTACTGGGAATGAGCAGTTCTTC. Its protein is CASSEVGTSGIRTGNEQFF.

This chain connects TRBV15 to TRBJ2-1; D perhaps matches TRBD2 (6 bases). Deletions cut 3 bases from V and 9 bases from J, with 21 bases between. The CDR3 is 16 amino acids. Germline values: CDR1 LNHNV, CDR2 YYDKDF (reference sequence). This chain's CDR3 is CATSSWSSGGAGEQFF. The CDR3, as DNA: TGTGCCACCAGCAGTTGGAGTAGCGGAGGGGCGGGTGAGCAGTTCTTC.

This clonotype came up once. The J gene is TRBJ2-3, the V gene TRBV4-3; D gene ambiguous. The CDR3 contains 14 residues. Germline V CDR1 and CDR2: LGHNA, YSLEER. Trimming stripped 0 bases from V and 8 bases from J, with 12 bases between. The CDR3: CASSQEGQIRTQYF. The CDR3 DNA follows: TGCGCCAGCAGCCAAGAGGGCCAGATCCGTACGCAGTATTTT.

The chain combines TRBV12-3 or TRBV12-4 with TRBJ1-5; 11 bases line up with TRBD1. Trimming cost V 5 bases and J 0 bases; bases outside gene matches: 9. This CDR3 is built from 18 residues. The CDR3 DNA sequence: TGTGCCAGCAGTCTAAGGACAGGGGGCGCCCTTAGCAATCAGCCCCAGCATTTT. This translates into CASSLRTGGALSNQPQHF.

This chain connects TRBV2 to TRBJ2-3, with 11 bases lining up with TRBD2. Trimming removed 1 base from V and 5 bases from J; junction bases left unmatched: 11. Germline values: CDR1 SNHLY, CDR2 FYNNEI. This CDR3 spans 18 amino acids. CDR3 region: CASSEEGLLAGGGDTQYF. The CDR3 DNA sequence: TGTGCCAGCAGTGAAGAAGGCCTCCTAGCGGGGGGTGGAGATACGCAGTATTTT.

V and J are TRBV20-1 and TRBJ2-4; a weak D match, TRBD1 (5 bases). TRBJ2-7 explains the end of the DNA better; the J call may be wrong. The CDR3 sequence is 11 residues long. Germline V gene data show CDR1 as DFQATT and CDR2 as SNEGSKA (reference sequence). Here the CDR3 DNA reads TGCAGTGCCGACGACAGCTCCGAGCAGTACTTC. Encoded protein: CSADDSSEQYF.

For the CDR3, the DNA is TGCAGTGCTAGAGAGCCGGGACCCCTAAACTATGGCTACACCTTC. This codes for CSAREPGPLNYGYTF. The V call is TRBV20-1, the J call TRBJ1-2, with D possibly TRBD1 on 5 matching bases. Trimming took off 0 bases at V and 2 bases at J, with 13 bases between the two ends. CDR3 length: 15 amino acids. The germline V gene has CDR1 DFQATT and CDR2 SNEGSKA (reference sequence).

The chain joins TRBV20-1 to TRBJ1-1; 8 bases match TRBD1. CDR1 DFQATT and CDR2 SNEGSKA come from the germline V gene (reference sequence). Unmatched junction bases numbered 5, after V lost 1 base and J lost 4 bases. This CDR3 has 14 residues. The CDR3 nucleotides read TGCAGTGCTAGAGTGCAGGGGGCAGGCACTGAAGCTTTCTTT. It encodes CSARVQGAGTEAFF.